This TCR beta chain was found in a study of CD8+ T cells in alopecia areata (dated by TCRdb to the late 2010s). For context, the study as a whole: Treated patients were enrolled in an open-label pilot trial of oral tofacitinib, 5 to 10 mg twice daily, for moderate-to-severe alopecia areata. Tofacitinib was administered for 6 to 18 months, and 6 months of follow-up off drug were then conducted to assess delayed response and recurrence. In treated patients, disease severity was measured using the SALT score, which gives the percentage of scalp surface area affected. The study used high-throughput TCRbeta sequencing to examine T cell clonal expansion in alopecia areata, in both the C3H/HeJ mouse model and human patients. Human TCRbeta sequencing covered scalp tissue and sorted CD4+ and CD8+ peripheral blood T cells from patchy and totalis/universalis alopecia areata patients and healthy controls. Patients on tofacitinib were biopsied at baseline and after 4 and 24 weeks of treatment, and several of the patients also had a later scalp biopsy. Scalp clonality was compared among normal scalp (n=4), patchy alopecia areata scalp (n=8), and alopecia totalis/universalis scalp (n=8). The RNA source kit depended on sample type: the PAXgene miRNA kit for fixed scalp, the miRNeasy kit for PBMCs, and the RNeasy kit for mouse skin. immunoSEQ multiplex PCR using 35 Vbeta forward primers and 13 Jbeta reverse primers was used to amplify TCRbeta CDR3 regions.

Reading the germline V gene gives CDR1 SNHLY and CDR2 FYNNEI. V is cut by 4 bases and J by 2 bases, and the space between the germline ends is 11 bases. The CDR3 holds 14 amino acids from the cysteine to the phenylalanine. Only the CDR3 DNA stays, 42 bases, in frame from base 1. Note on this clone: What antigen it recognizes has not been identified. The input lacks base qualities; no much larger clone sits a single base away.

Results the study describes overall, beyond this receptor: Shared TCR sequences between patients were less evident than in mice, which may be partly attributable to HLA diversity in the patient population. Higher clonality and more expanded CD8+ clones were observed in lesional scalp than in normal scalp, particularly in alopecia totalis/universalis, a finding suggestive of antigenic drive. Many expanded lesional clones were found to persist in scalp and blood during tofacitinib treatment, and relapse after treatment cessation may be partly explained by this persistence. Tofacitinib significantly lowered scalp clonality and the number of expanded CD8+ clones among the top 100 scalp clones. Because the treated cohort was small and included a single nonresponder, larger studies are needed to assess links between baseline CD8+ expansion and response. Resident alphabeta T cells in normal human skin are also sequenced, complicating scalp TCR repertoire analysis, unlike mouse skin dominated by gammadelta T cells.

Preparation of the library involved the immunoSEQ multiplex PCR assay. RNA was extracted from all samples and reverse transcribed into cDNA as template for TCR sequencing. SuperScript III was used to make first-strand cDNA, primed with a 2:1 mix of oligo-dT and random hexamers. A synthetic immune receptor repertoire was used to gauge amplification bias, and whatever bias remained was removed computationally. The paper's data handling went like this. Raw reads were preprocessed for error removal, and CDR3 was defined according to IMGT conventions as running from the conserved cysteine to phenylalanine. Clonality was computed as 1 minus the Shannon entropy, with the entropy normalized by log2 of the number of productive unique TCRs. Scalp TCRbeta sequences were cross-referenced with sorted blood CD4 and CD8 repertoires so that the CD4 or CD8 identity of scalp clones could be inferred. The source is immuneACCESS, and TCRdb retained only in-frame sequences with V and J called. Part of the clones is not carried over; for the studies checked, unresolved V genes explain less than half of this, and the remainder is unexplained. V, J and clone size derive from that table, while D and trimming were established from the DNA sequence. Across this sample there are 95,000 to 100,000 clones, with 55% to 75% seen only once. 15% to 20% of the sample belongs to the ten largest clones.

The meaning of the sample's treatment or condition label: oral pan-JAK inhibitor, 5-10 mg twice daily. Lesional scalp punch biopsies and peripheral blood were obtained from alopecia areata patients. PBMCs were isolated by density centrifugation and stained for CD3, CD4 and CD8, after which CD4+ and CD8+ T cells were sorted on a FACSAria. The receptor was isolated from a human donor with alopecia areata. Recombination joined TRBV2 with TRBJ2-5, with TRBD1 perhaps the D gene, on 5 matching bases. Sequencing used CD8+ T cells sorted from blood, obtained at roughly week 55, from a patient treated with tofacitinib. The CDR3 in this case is CASSATERQETQYF. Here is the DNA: TGTGCCAGCAGTGCGACAGAGAGACAAGAGACCCAGTACTTC.